This T cell receptor (beta chain) was sequenced during a study of cytomegalovirus exposure and HLA in healthy donors. The PCR had 60 Vbeta and 13 Jbeta primers. Clones were read by immunoSEQ multiplex PCR, and TCRdb kept only the in-frame ones, dropping some. The sample consists of roughly 180,000 clones, roughly 8.7% of them appearing once. As to this clone: Its antigen is still unknown.

CDR3 length: 16 residues. Trimming removed 5 bases at V and 4 bases at J, with 18 bases between. CDR1 PRHDT and CDR2 FYEKMQ come from the germline V gene (reference sequence). The study's findings and limits: According to a later analysis, most TCR beta chains associated with CMV appeared HLA-restricted.

The clonotype was recovered from a woman in her twenties or thirties in good health and CMV-seropositive. The sequencing input was PBMCs. The chain has TRBV13 and TRBJ2-1; possible D gene TRBD2, 6 bases. Here the CDR3 reads CASSTFGGSSYNEQFF. DNA for the CDR3: TGTGCCAGCAGCACTTTTGGGGGGTCAAGTTACAATGAGCAGTTCTTC.